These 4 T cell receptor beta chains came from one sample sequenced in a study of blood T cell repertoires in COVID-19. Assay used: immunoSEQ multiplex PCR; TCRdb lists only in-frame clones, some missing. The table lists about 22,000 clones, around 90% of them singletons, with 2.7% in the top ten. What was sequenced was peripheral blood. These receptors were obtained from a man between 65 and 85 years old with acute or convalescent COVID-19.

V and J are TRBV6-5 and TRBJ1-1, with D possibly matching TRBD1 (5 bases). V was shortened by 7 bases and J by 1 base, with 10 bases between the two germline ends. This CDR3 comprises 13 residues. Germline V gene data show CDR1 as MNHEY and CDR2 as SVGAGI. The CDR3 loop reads CASTATENTEAFF. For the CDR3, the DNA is TGTGCCAGCACCGCGACAGAGAACACTGAAGCTTTCTTT.

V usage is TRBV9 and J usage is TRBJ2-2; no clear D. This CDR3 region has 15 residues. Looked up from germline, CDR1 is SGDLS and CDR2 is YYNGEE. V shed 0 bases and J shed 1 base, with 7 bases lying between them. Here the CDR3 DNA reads TGTGCCAGCAGCGTAGCCCCCGGGAACACCGGGGAGCTGTTTTTT. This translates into CASSVAPGNTGELFF.

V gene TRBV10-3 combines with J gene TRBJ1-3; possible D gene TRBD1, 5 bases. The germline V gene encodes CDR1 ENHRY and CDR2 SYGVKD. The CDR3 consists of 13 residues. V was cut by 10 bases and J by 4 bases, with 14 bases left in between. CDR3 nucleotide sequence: TGTGCCACGCTGGGGGGTGACGGAAACACCATATATTTT. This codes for CATLGGDGNTIYF.

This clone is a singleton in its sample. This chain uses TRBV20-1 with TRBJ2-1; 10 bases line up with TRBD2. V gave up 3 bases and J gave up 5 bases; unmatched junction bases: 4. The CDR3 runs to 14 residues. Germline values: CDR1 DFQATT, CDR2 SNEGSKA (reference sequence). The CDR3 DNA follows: TGCAGTGCTAGTAGCGGGAGGACCGACAATGAGCAGTTCTTC. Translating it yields CSASSGRTDNEQFF.